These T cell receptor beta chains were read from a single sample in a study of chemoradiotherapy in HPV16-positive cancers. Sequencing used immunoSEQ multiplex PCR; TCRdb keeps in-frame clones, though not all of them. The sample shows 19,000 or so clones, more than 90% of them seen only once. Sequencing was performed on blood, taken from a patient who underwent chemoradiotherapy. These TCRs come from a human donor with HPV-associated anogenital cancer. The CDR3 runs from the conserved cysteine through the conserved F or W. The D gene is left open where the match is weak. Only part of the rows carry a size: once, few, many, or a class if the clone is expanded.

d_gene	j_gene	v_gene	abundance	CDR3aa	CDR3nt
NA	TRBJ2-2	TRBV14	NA	CASSWGNTGELFF	TGTGCCAGCAGCTGGGGGAACACCGGGGAGCTGTTTTTT
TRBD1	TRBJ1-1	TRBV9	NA	CASSPQQGNEAFF	TGTGCCAGCAGCCCACAACAGGGGAATGAAGCTTTCTTT
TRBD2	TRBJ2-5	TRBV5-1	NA	CASSLAGGQETQYF	TGCGCCAGCAGCTTGGCGGGGGGGCAAGAGACCCAGTACTTC
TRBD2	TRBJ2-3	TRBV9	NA	CASSVSGGASDTQYF	TGTGCCAGCAGCGTTAGCGGGGGGGCCTCAGATACGCAGTATTTT
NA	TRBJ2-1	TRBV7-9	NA	CASSTDLQEGRGPNEQFF	TGTGCCAGCAGCACAGATCTCCAGGAGGGGAGGGGGCCCAATGAGCAGTTCTTC
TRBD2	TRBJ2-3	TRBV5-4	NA	CASSLPLTGTSGITDTQYF	TGTGCCAGCAGCCTACCCCTTACCGGGACTAGCGGTATCACAGATACGCAGTATTTT
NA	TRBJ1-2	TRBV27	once	CASSLSGSPNYGYTF	TGTGCCAGCAGTTTATCGGGCAGCCCTAACTATGGCTACACCTTC
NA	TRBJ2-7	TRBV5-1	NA	CASSEPTGWQYF	TGCGCCAGCAGCGAACCCACAGGGTGGCAGTACTTC
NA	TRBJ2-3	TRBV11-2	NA	CASSFVLTDTQYF	TGTGCCAGCAGCTTCGTATTAACGGATACGCAGTATTTT
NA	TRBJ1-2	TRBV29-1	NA	CSVADSHYGYTF	TGCAGCGTTGCTGACAGTCACTATGGCTACACCTTC
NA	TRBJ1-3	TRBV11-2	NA	CASSLDAGYGNTIYF	TGTGCCAGCAGCTTAGATGCGGGTTATGGAAACACCATATATTTT
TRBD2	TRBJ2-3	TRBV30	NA	CAWSQQLAGGTDTQYF	TGTGCCTGGAGCCAACAACTAGCGGGGGGCACAGATACGCAGTATTTT
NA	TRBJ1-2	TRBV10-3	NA	CAILPEAGIDYGYTF	TGTGCCATCCTTCCGGAGGCAGGGATTGACTATGGCTACACCTTC
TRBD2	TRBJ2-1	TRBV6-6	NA	CASSTPLAGGLDEQFF	TGTGCCAGCAGTACACCACTAGCGGGGGGGCTCGATGAGCAGTTCTTC
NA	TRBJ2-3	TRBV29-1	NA	CSVEGTADTQYF	TGCAGCGTTGAGGGCACTGCAGATACGCAGTATTTT
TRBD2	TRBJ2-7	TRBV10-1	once	CASRAGISYEQYF	TGCGCCAGCCGAGCGGGGATCTCCTACGAGCAGTACTTC
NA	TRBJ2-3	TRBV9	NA	CASSGSSSTDTQYF	TGTGCCAGCAGCGGCAGCTCCAGCACAGATACGCAGTATTTT
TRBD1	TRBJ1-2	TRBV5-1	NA	CASSSRDRFLEGYTF	TGCGCCAGCAGCTCCCGGGACAGGTTTCTGGAGGGCTACACCTTC
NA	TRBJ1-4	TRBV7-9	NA	CASSQSRRGDEKLFF	TGTGCCAGCAGCCAAAGTCGGAGGGGAGATGAAAAACTGTTTTTT
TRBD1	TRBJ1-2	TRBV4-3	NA	CASSQDSTGGFGYTF	TGCGCCAGCAGCCAAGATTCGACAGGGGGGTTTGGCTACACCTTC
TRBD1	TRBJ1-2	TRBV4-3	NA	CASSQDRRFNYGYTF	TGCGCCAGCAGCCAGGACAGGCGTTTTAACTATGGCTACACCTTC
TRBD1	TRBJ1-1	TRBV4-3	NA	CASSQLTGTGTEAFF	TGCGCCAGCAGCCAGCTGACAGGGACGGGCACTGAAGCTTTCTTT
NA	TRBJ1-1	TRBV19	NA	CASSPPDSLNTEAFF	TGTGCCAGTAGTCCACCCGACAGTTTGAACACTGAAGCTTTCTTT
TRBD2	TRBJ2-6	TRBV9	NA	CASSPRLAGGSGANVLTF	TGTGCCAGCAGCCCCCGACTAGCGGGGGGTTCTGGGGCCAACGTCCTGACTTTC
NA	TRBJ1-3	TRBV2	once	CASSEGNLSGNTIYF	TGTGCCAGCAGTGAGGGCAATTTATCTGGAAACACCATATATTTT
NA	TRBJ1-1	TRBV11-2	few	CASSLSGTANTEAFF	TGTGCCAGCAGCTTATCCGGGACGGCGAACACTGAAGCTTTCTTT
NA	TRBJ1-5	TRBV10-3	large	CAAGYDVNSNQPQHF	TGTGCCGCGGGGTACGACGTAAATAGCAATCAGCCCCAGCATTTT
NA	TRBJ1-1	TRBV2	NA	CASSGAFTVGNTEAFF	TGTGCCAGCAGTGGGGCCTTCACGGTAGGGAACACTGAAGCTTTCTTT
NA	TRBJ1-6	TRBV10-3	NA	CAISSGSPLHF	TGTGCCATCAGTTCCGGATCACCCCTCCACTTT
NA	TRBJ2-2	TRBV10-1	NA	CASSETANTGELFF	TGCGCCAGCAGTGAGACAGCGAACACCGGGGAGCTGTTTTTT
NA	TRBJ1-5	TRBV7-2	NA	CASSPDILGQPQHF	TGTGCCAGCAGCCCGGACATCTTGGGCCAGCCCCAGCATTTT
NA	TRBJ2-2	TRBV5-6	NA	CASSLWGNTGELFF	TGTGCCAGCAGCTTATGGGGGAACACCGGGGAGCTGTTTTTT
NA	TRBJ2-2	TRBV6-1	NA	CASSFDYYGELFF	TGTGCCAGCAGTTTTGACTATTACGGGGAGCTGTTTTTT
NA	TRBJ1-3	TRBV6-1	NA	CASSEASVESSGNTIYF	TGTGCCAGCAGTGAAGCGTCAGTCGAGAGCTCTGGAAACACCATATATTTT
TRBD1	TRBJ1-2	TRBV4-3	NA	CASSQDGREGAGYGYTF	TGCGCCAGCAGCCAAGACGGTAGGGAGGGGGCGGGCTATGGCTACACCTTC
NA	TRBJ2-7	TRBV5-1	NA	CASSWGDFLSYEQYF	TGCGCCAGCAGCTGGGGGGACTTTCTATCCTACGAGCAGTACTTC
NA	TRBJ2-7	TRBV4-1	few	CASSQDLAGNYEQYF	TGCGCCAGCAGCCAAGATCTCGCGGGGAACTACGAGCAGTACTTC
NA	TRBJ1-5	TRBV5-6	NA	CASSLGQSSNQPQHF	TGTGCCAGCAGCTTGGGGCAGTCTAGCAATCAGCCCCAGCATTTT
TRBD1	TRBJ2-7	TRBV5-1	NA	CASSLGDRYNEQYF	TGCGCCAGCAGCTTGGGGGACAGGTACAACGAGCAGTACTTC
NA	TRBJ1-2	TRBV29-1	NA	CSVGPSSNYGYTF	TGCAGCGTTGGGCCCAGCTCTAACTATGGCTACACCTTC
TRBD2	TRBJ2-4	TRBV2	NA	CASSGASGGAKNIQYF	TGTGCCAGCAGTGGGGCTAGCGGGGGGGCCAAAAACATTCAGTACTTC
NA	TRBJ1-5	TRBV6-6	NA	CASSYGENSNQPQHF	TGTGCCAGCAGTTACGGGGAAAATAGCAATCAGCCCCAGCATTTT
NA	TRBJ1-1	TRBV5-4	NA	CASSWTSPLESMNTEAFF	TGTGCCAGCAGCTGGACGTCGCCTTTGGAATCGATGAACACTGAAGCTTTCTTT
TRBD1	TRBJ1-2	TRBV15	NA	CATSKDREANYGYTF	TGTGCCACCAGCAAAGACAGGGAAGCTAACTATGGCTACACCTTC
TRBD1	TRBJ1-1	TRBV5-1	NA	CASSQTDRVNTEAFF	TGCGCCAGCAGCCAAACGGACAGGGTGAACACTGAAGCTTTCTTT
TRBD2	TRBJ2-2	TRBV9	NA	CASSSLAGVGELFF	TGTGCCAGCAGCTCACTAGCGGGGGTCGGGGAGCTGTTTTTT
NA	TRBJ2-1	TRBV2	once	CASSPPWGPVRINEQFF	TGTGCCAGCAGTCCACCCTGGGGTCCCGTTAGGATAAATGAGCAGTTCTTC
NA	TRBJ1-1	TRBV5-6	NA	CASSPRPMGEAFF	TGTGCCAGCAGCCCTCGCCCCATGGGTGAAGCTTTCTTT
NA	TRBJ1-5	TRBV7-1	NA	CASSLQPNQPQHF	TGTGCCAGCAGCTTACAGCCTAATCAGCCCCAGCATTTT
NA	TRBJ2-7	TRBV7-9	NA	CASSPGVEQYF	TGTGCCAGCAGCCCAGGGGTCGAGCAGTACTTC
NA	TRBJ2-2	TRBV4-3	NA	CASSQESFTGELFF	TGCGCCAGCAGCCAAGAGAGTTTCACCGGGGAACTGTTTTTT
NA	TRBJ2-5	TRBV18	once	CASSPPGTQYF	TGTGCCAGCTCACCCCCAGGGACCCAGTACTTC